These 23 T cell receptor beta chains came from one sample sequenced in a study of blood T cell repertoires in COVID-19. Profiling relied on immunoSEQ multiplex PCR, and the TCRdb table lists in-frame clones only, not all of them. The sample has about 280,000 clones; 80% to 95% are singletons. Source material: PBMCs or T cells enriched from blood (not recorded which). The receptors derive from a man between 40 and 49 years old who had been exposed to COVID-19.

This chain joins TRBV5-6 and TRBJ2-7; D possibly corresponds to TRBD2 (5 bases). V was clipped by 0 bases and J by 7 bases, with 8 bases between them. The CDR3 has 12 residues. The germline V gene encodes CDR1 SGHDT and CDR2 YYEEEE. The CDR3 is CASSLASGEQYF. The CDR3 DNA follows: TGTGCCAGCAGCTTGGCGTCGGGGGAGCAGTACTTC.

The gene calls are TRBV18 and TRBJ2-7; 7 nucleotides align to TRBD2. Germline assignment: CDR1 KGHSH and CDR2 LQKENI. The CDR3 length is 16 residues. The trim removed 0 bases at V and 4 bases at J, leaving 9 bases unmatched. CDR3 protein: CASSPPTGRNQYEQYF. CDR3 DNA sequence: TGTGCCAGCTCACCACCTACCGGGAGGAACCAGTACGAGCAGTACTTC.

The rearrangement joins TRBV9 to TRBJ2-1, with D uncertain. The CDR3 has 12 amino acids. Per the germline V gene, CDR1 is SGDLS and CDR2 is YYNGEE. V was pared by 3 bases and J by 3 bases, with 4 bases between. CDR3 nucleotide sequence: TGTGCCAGCAGCGACTACTACAATGAGCAGTTCTTC. It translates to CASSDYYNEQFF. The whole variable domain, remainder taken from reference TRBV9 and TRBJ2-1, is DSGVTQTPKHLITATGQRVTLRCSPRSGDLSVYWYQQSLDQGLQFLIQYYNGEERAKGNILERFSAQQFPDLHSELNLSSLELGDSALYFCASSDYYNEQFFGPGTRLTVL.

The chain links TRBV15 to TRBJ1-5; no firm D call. Germline assignment: CDR1 LNHNV and CDR2 YYDKDF (reference sequence). Trimming took off 1 base at V and 7 bases at J, with 20 bases between the two ends. This CDR3 contains 17 residues. CDR3: CATSRVLIRGSSQPQHF. The CDR3 DNA reads TGTGCCACCAGCAGAGTTCTAATCCGAGGTTCTTCGCAGCCCCAGCATTTT.

J is TRBJ2-2 and V is TRBV2, with a possible D match to TRBD2 (6 bases). Germline V lookup: CDR1 SNHLY, CDR2 FYNNEI. The CDR3 length is 14 residues. Between the trimmed V and J ends, which lost 8 bases and 4 bases, there was a span of 14 bases. CDR3 sequence: CASVLTGVTGELFF. The CDR3 DNA follows: TGTGCCAGCGTCTTGACGGGAGTCACCGGGGAGCTGTTTTTT.

The V call is TRBV7-9, the J call TRBJ2-7, with TRBD2 matching over 9 bases. The V segment lost 2 bases and the J segment 5 bases; nucleotides outside the gene matches: 10. This CDR3 is 16 amino acids long. Per germline, CDR1 SEHNR and CDR2 FQNEAQ (reference sequence). The CDR3 DNA sequence: TGTGCCAGCAGCTTATCGTATCGTAGCGGGAGAGACGAGCAGTACTTC. Its translation: CASSLSYRSGRDEQYF.

This clone occurred once. The rearrangement uses TRBV25-1 and TRBJ1-2, with 12 bases lining up with TRBD1. Germline values: CDR1 MGHDK, CDR2 SYGVNS. With 0 bases clipped from V and 7 bases from J, the junction kept 6 bases outside the gene matches. The CDR3 covers 16 residues. DNA for the CDR3: TGTGCCAGCAGTGAATATTCCGGGACAGGGGGCTCTGGCTACACCTTC. It encodes CASSEYSGTGGSGYTF.

This chain uses TRBV27 with TRBJ2-7, with 9 bases fitting TRBD2. Germline CDR1 is MNHEY and CDR2 is SMNVEV (reference sequence). This CDR3 comprises 15 residues. With V trimmed by 0 bases and J by 3 bases, 3 bases remained unmatched. The CDR3, as DNA: TGTGCCAGCAGTTTATCTAGCGGGAGCGTCTACGAGCAGTACTTC. Its translation is CASSLSSGSVYEQYF.

A few counts support this clone. This chain's CDR3 is CASSQQGTGTDTQYF. DNA of the CDR3: TGTGCCAGCAGCCAGCAAGGGACAGGGACAGATACGCAGTATTTT. The genes are TRBV3-1 (or the pseudogene TRBV3-2) and TRBJ2-3, with TRBD1 matching over 9 bases. Germline V CDR1 and CDR2: LGHDT, YNNKEL (reference sequence). The CDR3 has 15 residues. V dropped 3 bases and J dropped 3; count of bases not matched to a gene: 4.

The chain couples TRBV29-1 to TRBJ1-2; D is ambiguous. Germline CDR1 is SQVTM and CDR2 is ANQGSEA. The ends were cut back, 6 bases at V and 4 bases at J, with 9 bases in the middle. The CDR3 has 11 residues. The CDR3 is CSVGDFYGYTF. The CDR3 nucleotides read TGCAGCGTCGGAGACTTCTATGGCTACACCTTC.

This chain's CDR3 is CASSTGQGDYGYTF. CDR3 DNA sequence: TGTGCCAGTAGTACCGGACAGGGAGATTATGGCTACACCTTC. The chain uses TRBV19 and TRBJ1-2; 8 bases match TRBD1. CDR3 length: 14 residues. Per germline, CDR1 LNHDA and CDR2 SQIVND (reference sequence). The V and J ends lost 4 bases and 5 bases, in that order; junction bases with no gene match: 6.

The chain combines TRBV2 with TRBJ1-4; possible D gene TRBD1, 6 bases. Germline V lookup: CDR1 SNHLY, CDR2 FYNNEI. V lost 7 bases, J lost 4 bases, and 13 bases lay in between. CDR3 size: 14 residues. CDR3 nucleotide sequence: TGTGCCAGCAAGGAACAGGGTTTTAATGAAAAACTGTTTTTT. Translation gives CASKEQGFNEKLFF.

V gene TRBV27 combines with J gene TRBJ1-2; the D is unclear. V lost 3 bases and J lost 5, with 22 bases in between. CDR3 length equals 17 residues. Germline-derived CDR1 and CDR2 are MNHEY and SMNVEV (reference sequence). CDR3 sequence reads: CASSFRRAAVTLYGYTF. The CDR3 DNA reads TGTGCCAGCAGTTTTAGGAGGGCCGCTGTGACCTTATATGGCTACACCTTC.

The chain combines TRBV30 with TRBJ2-2; D remains ambiguous. Germline CDR1 is GTSNPN and CDR2 is SVGIG (reference sequence). This CDR3 spans 15 amino acids. The V end was cut by 2 bases, the J end by 1 base, with 11 bases between. CDR3 in DNA: TGTGCCTGGAGTCTGTCTTCTCTGAACACCGGGGAGCTGTTTTTT. The encoded protein is CAWSLSSLNTGELFF.

This clone was counted once. The J gene is TRBJ2-2, the V gene TRBV28; D might be TRBD1 (6 bases). The germline V gene encodes CDR1 MDHEN and CDR2 SYDVKM. V lost 5 bases, J lost 3 bases, and 10 bases lay in between. The CDR3 loop spans 14 amino acids. The CDR3, as DNA: TGTGCCAGCAGTAAGGGGGATCACACCGGGGAGCTGTTTTTT. Encoded protein: CASSKGDHTGELFF.

The chain recombines TRBV9 with TRBJ1-5; no definite D call. CDR1 is SGDLS, CDR2 YYNGEE, per germline. The CDR3 is 13 amino acids. V lost 4 bases and J lost 3, with 8 bases in between. This CDR3 is CASSTTTNQPQHF. The CDR3 DNA reads TGTGCCAGCAGCACGACAACCAATCAGCCCCAGCATTTT.

The gene calls are TRBV19 and TRBJ2-1; D is possibly TRBD2 (6 bases). CDR1 LNHDA and CDR2 SQIVND come from the germline V gene (reference sequence). This CDR3 spans 15 amino acids. The germline V and J ends were trimmed by 6 bases and 0 bases, with 12 bases remaining between them. The CDR3, as DNA: TGTGCCAGTAGGGGGGGTTCTACCTCCTACAATGAGCAGTTCTTC. Protein product: CASRGGSTSYNEQFF.

Written as DNA, the CDR3 is TGTGCCAGCAGCTTCGGCGGGAGGGGATACGAGCAGTACTTC. It codes for CASSFGGRGYEQYF. V gene TRBV11-2 combines with J gene TRBJ2-7, with TRBD2 identical over 9 bases. Looked up from germline, CDR1 is SGHAT and CDR2 is FQNNGV. The CDR3 contains 14 residues. After removal of 3 bases from V and 4 bases from J, the junction contained 4 bases not matched to a gene.

This chain links TRBV21-1 with TRBJ2-7; the table's D call of TRBD1 was not tested on the DNA. TRBV21-1 is described as a pseudogene. This CDR3 has 15 amino acids. The CDR3 region is CASSPQGQGDYEQYF. CDR3 nucleotides: TGTGCCAGCAGCCCCCAGGGACAGGGGGACTACGAGCAGTACTTC.

The V gene is TRBV28, the J gene TRBJ1-2; D perhaps matches TRBD1 (6 bases). There are 12 residues in the CDR3. The V gene's germline CDR1 is MDHEN and CDR2 SYDVKM. The V gene lost 10 bases and the J gene lost 2 bases, with 11 bases spanning the gap. The CDR3, as DNA: TGTGCCATCGCACAGGGAAACTATGGCTACACCTTC. Translation: CAIAQGNYGYTF.

The chain recombines TRBV27 with TRBJ1-4; no reliable D call. V was pared by 1 base and J by 8 bases, with 8 bases between. CDR1 is MNHEY and CDR2 is SMNVEV in the germline V gene (reference sequence). This CDR3 is 13 amino acids long. CDR3 coding DNA: TGTGCCAGCAGTTTATACCGCGGGGAAAAACTGTTTTTT. It specifies CASSLYRGEKLFF.

The genes are TRBV9 and TRBJ2-2; the D gene is possibly TRBD1 (5 bases). Trimming cost V 4 bases and J 6 bases, with 13 bases left between them. Germline-derived CDR1 and CDR2 are SGDLS and YYNGEE. This CDR3 contains 14 residues. For the CDR3, the DNA is TGTGCCAGCAGCATAGCCCAGGGATCCGGGGAGCTGTTTTTT. Its protein is CASSIAQGSGELFF. Complete variable domain (other parts from reference TRBV9 and TRBJ2-2): DSGVTQTPKHLITATGQRVTLRCSPRSGDLSVYWYQQSLDQGLQFLIQYYNGEERAKGNILERFSAQQFPDLHSELNLSSLELGDSALYFCASSIAQGSGELFFGEGSRLTVL.

This clone was observed a single time. J is TRBJ1-1 and V is TRBV5-1, with unresolved D. V gave up 1 base and J gave up 7 bases, with 11 bases separating them. This CDR3 has 13 amino acids. CDR1 SGHRS and CDR2 YFSETQ come from the germline V gene. The CDR3 protein is CASSLNRDFEAFF. The CDR3 bases are TGCGCCAGCAGCTTGAACCGCGACTTTGAAGCTTTCTTT.